This T cell receptor beta chain was retrieved from a study of blood T cells in healthy people across ages. Germline assignment: CDR1 DFQATT and CDR2 SNEGSKA (reference sequence). Trimming cost V 5 bases and J 3 bases; bases outside gene matches: 4. The CDR3 contains 14 residues. A second PCR of roughly 7 to 11 cycles used a sample-barcoded 5' primer and a J-beta primer mix. TCRdb independently ran MiXCR on the 5' RACE reads; one entry per CDR3 protein. The sample includes about 1 million distinct CDR3 sequences, 35% to 55% of them seen just once. This TCR came from a woman aged 60-75 years in good health. The chain couples TRBV20-1 to TRBJ2-7; 13 bases are shared with TRBD2. The source material was blood. CDR3 nucleotides: TGCAGTGCTCGGACTAGCGGGGGCCTCTACGAGCAGTACTTC. Translating it yields CSARTSGGLYEQYF.